This T cell receptor beta chain was retrieved from a study of long-term antiretroviral therapy in people with HIV. Looking at the study overall: It was about a decade before the 2015 immediate-ART recommendation that the earliest samples were taken.

On this clone itself: What it recognizes is unknown.

Study findings and constraints: Dating from the mid-2000s to the late 2010s, the blood was possibly obtained under older ART regimens. HIV repertoires showed narrower CDR3 length ranges than controls.

Roughly 0.85-10 million cryopreserved PBMC were held in samples before DNA extraction. The assay used was immunoSEQ (version v3.0), run at survey level. Sequencing used immunoSEQ multiplex PCR; TCRdb keeps in-frame clones, though not all of them. The sample has about 25,000 clones; 80% to 90% are singletons. V lost 1 base and J 9 bases, leaving 12 bases between the germline ends. Germline V gene lookup returns CDR1 GTSNPN and CDR2 SVGIG (reference sequence). The CDR3 length is 12 residues. This receptor was obtained from a man aged 45-60 years with HIV. The sample in question was unsorted PBMCs, obtained 1.2 years after starting antiretroviral therapy. The chain recombines TRBV30 with TRBJ1-1; tentatively, D is TRBD1 (6 bases). CDR3 in DNA: TGTGCCTGGAGTGCGACAGGCGTAAAAGCTTTCTTT. Translated: CAWSATGVKAFF.